The sequence of this TCR beta chain was determined in a study of CD8 T cells in Susac syndrome. Study outcomes and limitations: It was acknowledged by the study that relatively few individuals were included in its TCR sequencing and HLA analysis.

The T cells that were sequenced for TCR beta were CD8+ and CD4+ cells from blood. Purification of the CD8+ and CD4+ T cells relied on negative isolation, and TEMRA cells underwent FACS enrichment. Random-hexamer reverse transcription was applied to roughly 0.45 to 1 ug RNA. An immunoSEQ multiplex PCR generated amplified TCR beta CDR3 products spanning 54 Vbeta and 13 Jbeta. TCRdb reprocessed the immunoSEQ multiplex PCR reads with MiXCR, giving one entry per CDR3 protein. This table holds about 140,000 distinct CDR3 sequences, 85% to 95% found once. The CDR3 extends over 12 amino acids. V lost 5 bases and J lost 8, with 12 bases in between. On this clonotype: What it binds is not known.

The TCR was taken from a human donor with Susac syndrome. The chain combines TRBV12-3 or TRBV12-4 with TRBJ1-2; perhaps TRBD1 as D (6 bases). Material: CD4+ T cells from PBMCs. CDR3 protein: CASSRQARGYTF. The CDR3 region has the DNA TGTGCCAGCAGTAGACAGGCTCGCGGCTACACCTTC.